What follows are 30 T cell receptor beta chains derived from one specimen sequenced in a study of CD8 T cells in Susac syndrome. An amount of RNA that ranged from roughly 0.5 to 1 ug was reverse transcribed with random hexamers. A single record per CDR3 protein comes from TCRdb applying MiXCR to the immunoSEQ multiplex PCR reads. Found here are 110,000 or so distinct CDR3 sequences, under 95% of them singletons; the top ten hold approximately 0.12%. The sample taken for sequencing was CD8+ T cells from PBMCs. The source of these receptors is a human donor in good health.

The chain employs TRBV7-6 and TRBJ1-1; 7 nucleotides align to TRBD1. The CDR3 covers 16 residues. V lost 1 base, J lost 5 bases, and 10 bases stayed unmatched. Germline assignment: CDR1 SGHVS and CDR2 FNYEAQ. The CDR3 spells CASSLGQGGRETEAFF. As DNA, the CDR3 is TGTGCCAGCAGCTTAGGGCAGGGGGGAAGGGAAACTGAAGCTTTCTTT.

The J gene is TRBJ2-7, the V gene TRBV7-9; D is tentatively TRBD1 or TRBD2 (5 bases each). The length of the CDR3 is 15 residues. Germline CDR1 and CDR2: SEHNR and FQNEAQ (reference sequence). Trimming stripped 5 bases from V and 3 bases from J, with 17 bases between. This CDR3 is CASSTLGRDLYEQYF. As DNA, the CDR3 is TGTGCCAGCAGCACCCTGGGACGGGATCTCTACGAGCAGTACTTC.

This chain uses TRBV14 with TRBJ2-1; no firm D call. Trimming removed 8 bases at V and 0 bases at J, with 14 bases between. CDR1 SGHDN and CDR2 FVKESK come from the germline V gene. This CDR3 is built from 15 residues. The CDR3 spells CASSPGISSYNEQFF. CDR3 in DNA: TGTGCCAGCTCCCCCGGTATAAGCTCCTACAATGAGCAGTTCTTC. The full variable domain, rest sourced from reference TRBV14 and TRBJ2-1, is EAGVTQFPSHSVIEKGQTVTLRCDPISGHDNLYWYRRVMGKEIKFLLHFVKESKQDESGMPNNRFLAERTGGTYSTLKVQPAELEDSGVYFCASSPGISSYNEQFFGPGTRLTVL.

The V and J genes are TRBV6-2 or TRBV6-3 and TRBJ1-1; D is uncertain. Germline loops: CDR1 MNHEY, CDR2 SVGEGT. Deletions cut 7 bases from V and 0 bases from J, with 12 bases between. The CDR3 sequence is 14 residues long. This chain's CDR3 is CASNEWVVNTEAFF. The CDR3 DNA follows: TGTGCCAGCAACGAGTGGGTGGTGAACACTGAAGCTTTCTTT.

This clonotype was observed a single time. The chain joins TRBV14 to TRBJ1-2; D gene ambiguous. Trimming pared 3 bases from V and 4 bases from J, leaving 9 bases between. Germline V gene data show CDR1 as SGHDN and CDR2 as FVKESK. The CDR3 length is 13 residues. CDR3 nucleotides: TGTGCCAGCAGCCAGGGTGCTTCCTATGGCTACACCTTC. Translated, it gives CASSQGASYGYTF.

V usage is TRBV13 and J usage is TRBJ2-1; TRBD1 agrees at 7 bases. The CDR3 runs 14 residues. The germline gives CDR1 PRHDT, CDR2 FYEKMQ (reference sequence). J gave up 14 bases and V 4 bases, and 14 bases lay outside the gene matches. CDR3 sequence (DNA): TGTGCCAGCAGCTCGGGTGGGGACAGTCGGGTGAAGTTCTTC. As protein: CASSSGGDSRVKFF.

The CDR3 sequence: CASSQDSSQYQPQHF. The CDR3 DNA reads as TGCGCCAGCAGCCAAGATTCGTCACAGTATCAGCCCCAGCATTTT. The chain recombines TRBV4-3 with TRBJ1-5; the D is unclear. This CDR3 spans 15 amino acids. V was cut by 0 bases and J by 5 bases, with 11 bases left in between. CDR1 and CDR2 from the germline V gene are LGHNA and YSLEER.

This chain uses TRBV20-1 with TRBJ2-1; TRBD2 aligns across 11 bases. V shed 6 bases and J 8 bases; nucleotides not matched to a gene: 9. The CDR3 spans 14 residues. Germline CDR1 DFQATT, CDR2 SNEGSKA (reference sequence). The CDR3 bases are TGCAGTGCGGAAACTAGCGGGAGTACCGATGAGCAGTTCTTC. Its protein is CSAETSGSTDEQFF.

The V and J genes are TRBV29-1 and TRBJ1-1; weak D call: TRBD1 (5 bases). Germline V gene data show CDR1 as SQVTM and CDR2 as ANQGSEA. V gave up 5 bases and J gave up 5 bases, with 18 bases separating them. There are 14 residues in the CDR3. The CDR3 loop reads CSVHGAGRGTEAFF. CDR3 in DNA: TGCAGCGTTCACGGGGCTGGGCGTGGGACTGAAGCTTTCTTT. The complete variable domain, with remaining parts taken from reference TRBV29-1 and TRBJ1-1, reads SAVISQKPSRDICQRGTSLTIQCQVDSQVTMMFWYRQQPGQSLTLIATANQGSEATYESGFVIDKFPISRPNLTFSTLTVSNMSPEDSSIYLCSVHGAGRGTEAFFGQGTRLTVV.

This clonotype is a singleton in its sample. The chain employs TRBV30 and TRBJ2-5; 11 nucleotides match TRBD2. Germline-derived CDR1 and CDR2 are GTSNPN and SVGIG (reference sequence). V shed 3 bases, J shed 3 bases, and the junction held 3 bases outside the gene matches. The CDR3 sequence is 14 residues long. The CDR3 region is CAWSRGLAEETQYF. CDR3 DNA: TGTGCCTGGAGCCGGGGACTAGCGGAAGAGACCCAGTACTTC.

The J gene is TRBJ2-5, the V gene TRBV7-8; TRBD1 matches 10 bases. The V gene end was trimmed by 6 bases and the J gene end by 5 bases; junction bases not matched to a gene: 9. This CDR3 spans 15 amino acids. CDR1 SGHVS and CDR2 FQNEAQ come from the germline V gene. The CDR3 nucleotides are TGTGCCAGCAGAGCCGGGACAGGGGTTGGGGAGACCCAGTACTTC. This encodes CASRAGTGVGETQYF.

V is TRBV14 and J is TRBJ1-2; D possibly corresponds to TRBD1 (5 bases). The CDR3 runs 16 residues. CDR1 SGHDN and CDR2 FVKESK come from the germline V gene. Trimming took off 6 bases at V and 0 bases at J, with 17 bases between the two ends. CDR3 DNA sequence: TGTGCCAGCAGAAACATTACCGACAGACCTAACTATGGCTACACCTTC. It codes for CASRNITDRPNYGYTF.

This sequence joins TRBV12-3 or TRBV12-4 and TRBJ1-5; weak D call: TRBD1 (5 bases). This CDR3 is 14 amino acids long. Trimming took off 7 bases at V and 6 bases at J, with 16 bases between the two ends. CDR3 sequence (DNA): TGTGCCAGCACCCCGAGCAGGGTTAGTCAGCCCCAGCATTTT. Its protein is CASTPSRVSQPQHF.

The chain links TRBV12-3 or TRBV12-4 to TRBJ2-2, with no clear D. V was shortened by 7 bases and J by 0 bases, with 9 bases between the two germline ends. This CDR3 is built from 14 residues. Here the CDR3 DNA reads TGTGCCAGCACCCCGGTTACGAACACCGGGGAGCTGTTTTTT. Protein: CASTPVTNTGELFF.

The J gene is TRBJ1-3, the V gene TRBV13; D not resolved. V lost 2 bases to trimming and J lost 6 bases, with 5 bases between them. The CDR3 loop spans 12 amino acids. The germline CDR1 and CDR2 sequences are PRHDT and FYEKMQ (reference sequence). The CDR3 bases are TGTGCCAGCAGCTTATTAACAAACACCATATATTTT. It specifies CASSLLTNTIYF.

The chain carries TRBV5-1 and TRBJ2-1, with D uncertain. This CDR3 spans 12 amino acids. Germline CDR1 SGHRS, CDR2 YFSETQ. V lost 5 bases and J lost 8, with 11 bases in between. The CDR3 region has the DNA TGCGCCAGCAGGGCTCCCTCGGATGAGCAGTTCTTC. It yields the protein CASRAPSDEQFF.

V and J are TRBV4-1 and TRBJ1-5; no definite D call. Looked up from germline, CDR1 is MGHRA and CDR2 is YSYEKL. CDR3 size: 16 residues. The V and J ends lost 0 bases and 0 bases respectively, with 9 bases between them. CDR3 loop: CASSQEPENSNQPQHF. CDR3 in DNA: TGCGCCAGCAGCCAAGAACCCGAGAATAGCAATCAGCCCCAGCATTTT.

This clonotype appeared a single time. This rearrangement joins TRBV5-1 to TRBJ1-4; D gene unclear. Deletions cut 1 base from V and 5 bases from J, with 9 bases between. The length of the CDR3 is 14 residues. From germline, CDR1 is SGHRS and CDR2 YFSETQ. The CDR3 region is CASSLSSQNEKLFF. CDR3 DNA sequence: TGCGCCAGCAGCTTGTCTTCCCAGAATGAAAAACTGTTTTTT.

The rearrangement uses TRBV5-1 and TRBJ1-1; 8 nucleotides line up with TRBD1. The V and J ends lost 4 bases and 6 bases, in that order; junction bases with no gene match: 11. The CDR3 is 15 residues long. Germline values: CDR1 SGHRS, CDR2 YFSETQ. The DNA for the CDR3 is TGCGCCAGCAGCCCGGGACAGGCCCGGACCCCTGAAGCTTTCTTT. Protein product: CASSPGQARTPEAFF.

The V call is TRBV7-3, the J call TRBJ2-7; D is undetermined. The V end was cut by 4 bases, the J end by 3 bases, with 13 bases between. The germline gives CDR1 SGHTA, CDR2 FQGTGA. The CDR3 sequence is 14 residues long. The CDR3 nucleotides read TGTGCCAGCAGCTCTTCCCCAAATATCTACGAGCAGTACTTC. Translating gives CASSSSPNIYEQYF.

This clonotype was recorded only once. The chain joins TRBV21-1 to TRBJ2-2; no DNA check was done on the table's D call, TRBD1. TRBV21-1 is given as a pseudogene. The CDR3 has 15 amino acids. CDR3 in DNA: TGTGCCGTCCAGAGACAGGGGGCCCACGCTGGGGAGCTGTTTTTT. Encoded protein: CAVQRQGAHAGELFF.

The rearrangement uses TRBV2 and TRBJ1-4; 11 bases fit TRBD1. CDR1 is SNHLY, CDR2 FYNNEI, per germline. Trimming removed 7 bases from V and 8 bases from J; junction bases left unmatched: 9. CDR3 length equals 15 residues. The CDR3 sequence: CASNQRTGGGEKLFF. CDR3 DNA sequence: TGTGCCAGCAATCAAAGGACAGGGGGCGGAGAAAAACTGTTTTTT.

The chain links TRBV2 to TRBJ1-1, with a tentative D call TRBD1 (5 bases). There are 12 residues in the CDR3. The germline CDR1 and CDR2 sequences are SNHLY and FYNNEI. V dropped 5 bases and J dropped 4 bases, with 8 bases sitting between them. DNA for the CDR3: TGTGCCAGCAGTAGGGGAAGCACTGAAGCTTTCTTT. It encodes CASSRGSTEAFF.

The chain joins TRBV23-1 to TRBJ1-4; 9 bases align to TRBD1. TRBV23-1 is recorded as an ORF, its role being uncertain. With V trimmed by 2 bases and J by 5 bases, 3 bases remained unmatched. The CDR3 has 15 residues. The CDR3 nucleotides read TGCGCCAGCAGTCAACGACAGGGGGTAAATGAAAAACTGTTTTTT. It yields the protein CASSQRQGVNEKLFF.

V and J are TRBV5-4 and TRBJ2-2; D call uncertain. Germline CDR1 reads SGHNT; CDR2 reads YYREEE (reference sequence). This CDR3 spans 15 amino acids. Trimming left V 5 bases short and J 0 bases short, with 11 bases between. As DNA, the CDR3 is TGTGCCAGCAGGGCAGACCCTACGAACACCGGGGAGCTGTTTTTT. It specifies CASRADPTNTGELFF.

The V call is TRBV6-2 or TRBV6-3, the J call TRBJ2-3; perhaps TRBD2 as D (5 bases). V was clipped by 4 bases and J by 7 bases, with 6 bases between them. Germline lookup yields CDR1 MNHEY and CDR2 SVGEGT. The CDR3 loop spans 11 amino acids. The CDR3 DNA sequence: TGTGCCAGCAGTTCCGGGAATACGCAGTATTTT. This encodes CASSSGNTQYF.

V is TRBV29-1 and J is TRBJ2-7; 8 bases are a match to TRBD1. The CDR3 is made up of 12 amino acids. CDR1 and CDR2 (germline): SQVTM, ANQGSEA. J gave up 0 bases and V 6 bases, and 1 base lay outside the gene matches. CDR3 in DNA: TGCAGCGTGGGGACAGGCTCCTACGAGCAGTACTTC. This translates into CSVGTGSYEQYF.

The chain employs TRBV14 and TRBJ1-1, with D unclear. V dropped 1 base and J dropped 5 bases, with 5 bases sitting between them. Germline assignment: CDR1 SGHDN and CDR2 FVKESK. The CDR3 runs 12 residues. The CDR3 sequence: CASSQVWTEAFF. The CDR3 DNA reads TGTGCCAGCAGCCAAGTGTGGACTGAAGCTTTCTTT.

This chain uses TRBV4-3 with TRBJ2-1; tentative D call: TRBD2 (6 bases). The CDR3 length is 15 residues. Germline loops: CDR1 LGHNA, CDR2 YSLEER. Trimming took off 0 bases at V and 8 bases at J, with 14 bases between the two ends. This CDR3 reads CASSQDLRGGDEQFF. CDR3 sequence (DNA): TGCGCCAGCAGCCAAGATCTACGGGGAGGCGATGAGCAGTTCTTC.

This clonotype was observed a handful of times. The junction departs from the called germline gene at one end, perhaps through a read error. The J gene is TRBJ2-3, the V gene TRBV5-1; TRBD1 matches at 8 bases. The CDR3 loop spans 14 amino acids. CDR1 and CDR2 (germline): SGHRS, YFSETQ. CDR3 sequence reads: CASSLRQGPDTQYF. Written as DNA, the CDR3 is TGTGCCAGCAGTCTACGACAGGGGCCAGATACGCAGTATTTT.